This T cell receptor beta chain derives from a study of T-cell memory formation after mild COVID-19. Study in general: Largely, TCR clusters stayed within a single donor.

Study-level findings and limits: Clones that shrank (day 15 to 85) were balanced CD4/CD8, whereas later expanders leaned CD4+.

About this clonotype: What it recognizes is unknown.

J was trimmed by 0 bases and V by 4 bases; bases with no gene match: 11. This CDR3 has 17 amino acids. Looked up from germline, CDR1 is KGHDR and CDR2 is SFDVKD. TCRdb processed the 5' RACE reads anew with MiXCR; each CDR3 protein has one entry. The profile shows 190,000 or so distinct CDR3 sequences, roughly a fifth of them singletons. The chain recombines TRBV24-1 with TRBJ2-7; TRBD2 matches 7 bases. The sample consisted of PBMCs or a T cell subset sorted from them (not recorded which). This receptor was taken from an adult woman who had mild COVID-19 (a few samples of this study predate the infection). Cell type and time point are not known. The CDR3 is CATSEPGTIRSSYEQYF. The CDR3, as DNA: TGTGCCACCAGTGAACCTGGGACTATCCGTAGCTCCTACGAGCAGTACTTC.